This T cell receptor (beta chain) originates from a study of OX40 agonist ivuxolimab in advanced cancers. The wider study: Patients got intravenous ivuxolimab at 0.01 to 10 mg/kg every 2 weeks. Study results and caveats: Both blood CD4+ and CD8+ T cells showed clonal growth by week 6 at 0.1 to 3.0 mg/kg. Researchers did not establish what antigens the expanded peripheral T cells target.

Baseline was the first blood sampling point, followed by cycle 4 day 1 and cycle 7 day 1. About this clone itself: Its matching antigen is unknown.

Germline values: CDR1 LNHDA, CDR2 SQIVND (reference sequence). The length of the CDR3 is 15 residues. V lost 5 bases and J lost 4; bases outside the gene matches: 8. Profiling relied on immunoSEQ multiplex PCR, and the TCRdb table lists in-frame clones only, not all of them. The table lists around 86,000 clones, 90% to 95% of them singletons. The TCR was taken from an adult with an advanced solid tumor such as melanoma, head and neck, liver or kidney cancer. The material sequenced was CD4+ or CD8+ T cells sorted from blood, taken in a trial of the OX40 agonist ivuxolimab. The rearrangement links TRBV19 to TRBJ1-3; 7 bases agree with TRBD1. Here the CDR3 reads CASSARQGIGNTIYF. The CDR3 nucleotides read TGTGCCAGTAGTGCCCGACAGGGCATAGGAAACACCATATATTTT.